The 27 T cell receptor beta chains reported below all come from one sample, sequenced in a study of blood T cell repertoires in COVID-19. Some clones are missing from TCRdb's copy, which holds only in-frame ones; the method was immunoSEQ multiplex PCR. Of over 85,000 clones in the sample, 70% to 80% were seen once. What was sequenced was peripheral blood. These receptors all come from an older woman with acute or convalescent COVID-19.

This sequence joins TRBV2 and TRBJ2-3; unclear D gene. Germline V gives CDR1 SNHLY, CDR2 FYNNEI. V dropped 6 bases and J dropped 1 base, with 20 bases sitting between them. The CDR3 sequence is 17 residues long. The CDR3 DNA sequence: TGTGCCAGCAGACAAGCGTTGCTAAAAAAACGCACAGATACGCAGTATTTT. Residues: CASRQALLKKRTDTQYF.

V and J are TRBV29-1 and TRBJ1-2; D unresolved. V was cut by 8 bases and J by 4 bases, with 17 bases left in between. Germline assignment: CDR1 SQVTM and CDR2 ANQGSEA. This CDR3 is built from 13 residues. For the CDR3, the DNA is TGCAGCTCCTCCCTGGAGGGCAGCTATGGCTACACCTTC. As protein: CSSSLEGSYGYTF.

V gene TRBV6-1 combines with J gene TRBJ1-2; 10 bases are shared with TRBD1. Germline CDR1 and CDR2: MNHNS and SASEGT. J lost 5 bases, V lost 1 base, and 10 bases had no gene match. The CDR3 loop spans 17 amino acids. CDR3 region: CASSEGGTGVFIYGYTF. The DNA of the CDR3 is TGTGCCAGCAGTGAAGGAGGGACAGGGGTCTTTATTTATGGCTACACCTTC.

This chain connects TRBV11-2 to TRBJ2-5, with D tentatively TRBD1 (5 bases). The V and J ends lost 8 bases and 1 base respectively, with 8 bases between them. This CDR3 spans 12 amino acids. Germline values: CDR1 SGHAT, CDR2 FQNNGV. CDR3 residues: CASWQGQETQYF. CDR3 DNA: TGTGCCAGCTGGCAGGGCCAAGAGACCCAGTACTTC.

V usage is TRBV9 and J usage is TRBJ1-1; D gene uncertain. The CDR3 covers 13 residues. V lost 4 bases and J 3 bases, leaving 10 bases between the germline ends. Looked up from germline, CDR1 is SGDLS and CDR2 is YYNGEE. CDR3 region: CASSFRSDTEAFF. The DNA of the CDR3 is TGTGCCAGCAGCTTTCGGTCGGACACTGAAGCTTTCTTT.

The CDR3 region is CASELKRGEQYF. In DNA form, the CDR3 reads TGTGCCAGCGAACTGAAACGTGGCGAGCAGTACTTC. The rearrangement joins TRBV6-5 to TRBJ2-7; D uncertain. Looked up from germline, CDR1 is MNHEY and CDR2 is SVGAGI. The CDR3 sequence is 12 residues long. Trimming left V 8 bases short and J 6 bases short, with 14 bases between.

The CDR3 reads CASSLIPGTTQNTQYF. CDR3 in DNA: TGTGCCAGCAGCTTAATCCCAGGGACAACACAAAATACGCAGTATTTT. This chain joins TRBV7-2 and TRBJ2-3, with D perhaps matching TRBD1 (6 bases). The CDR3 contains 16 residues. Germline assignment: CDR1 SGHTA and CDR2 FQGNSA. The germline V and J ends were trimmed by 2 bases and 7 bases, with 19 bases remaining between them.

V gene TRBV5-1 combines with J gene TRBJ2-7; 8 nucleotides agree with TRBD1. This CDR3 contains 15 residues. Germline V gives CDR1 SGHRS, CDR2 YFSETQ. The trim removed 7 bases at V and 0 bases at J, leaving 9 bases unmatched. The CDR3 here is CASPSTGEDSYEQYF. As DNA, the CDR3 is TGCGCCAGCCCCTCGACAGGGGAGGACTCCTACGAGCAGTACTTC.

The rearrangement joins TRBV7-2 to TRBJ1-5, with D possibly being TRBD1 (5 bases). The germline gives CDR1 SGHTA, CDR2 FQGNSA. V was shortened by 5 bases and J by 4 bases, with 15 bases between the two germline ends. There are 15 residues in the CDR3. The CDR3 sequence: CASSPPGTLNQPQHF. CDR3 sequence (DNA): TGTGCCAGCAGCCCACCCGGGACTCTTAATCAGCCCCAGCATTTT.

This clone showed up just a few times. Other nucleotide sequences from this sample produce the same CDR3. Here the CDR3 DNA reads TGCAGCGCCGGGACAGGGGGCAATCAGCCCCAGCATTTT. Translated: CSAGTGGNQPQHF. J is TRBJ1-5 and V is TRBV29-1; 10 bases match TRBD1. The CDR3 spans 13 residues. Germline CDR1 reads SQVTM; CDR2 reads ANQGSEA. Trimming took 7 bases from V and 2 from J; bases not matched to a gene: 2.

This clone was observed a few times. The rearrangement links TRBV19 to TRBJ2-3; D perhaps matches TRBD2 (5 bases). Germline-derived CDR1 and CDR2 are LNHDA and SQIVND (reference sequence). The CDR3 is 14 amino acids. Trimming took 5 bases from V and 4 from J, leaving 13 bases between them. CDR3 nucleotide sequence: TGTGCCAGTAGTGACCGGGGAGAAGCAGATACGCAGTATTTT. It is translated as CASSDRGEADTQYF.

The genes are TRBV2 and TRBJ2-7; tentatively, D is TRBD1 (5 bases). In germline, CDR1 is SNHLY, CDR2 FYNNEI. The CDR3 has 11 residues. The germline V and J ends were trimmed by 6 bases and 3 bases, with 6 bases remaining between them. DNA of the CDR3: TGTGCCAGCAGGCAGGGCTACGAGCAGTACTTC. This sequence encodes CASRQGYEQYF.

This sequence joins TRBV6-5 and TRBJ1-1; possible D gene TRBD1, 5 bases. The V gene lost 0 bases and the J gene lost 10 bases, with 18 bases spanning the gap. In germline, CDR1 is MNHEY, CDR2 SVGAGI. CDR3 length: 15 amino acids. The CDR3 DNA reads as TGTGCCAGCAGTTACTCTGCCGGTCAGGGTAGTAGAGCTTTCTTT. Protein: CASSYSAGQGSRAFF.

The V and J genes are TRBV5-1 and TRBJ1-1; 8 bases agree with TRBD1. The germline V gene encodes CDR1 SGHRS and CDR2 YFSETQ. The V gene end was trimmed by 3 bases and the J gene end by 5 bases; junction bases not matched to a gene: 9. This CDR3 region has 15 residues. The CDR3, as DNA: TGCGCCAGCAGCTGGTCAGGGGGCCATGGGACTGAAGCTTTCTTT. Protein sequence: CASSWSGGHGTEAFF.

This clone occurred once. The rearrangement links TRBV5-6 to TRBJ1-6, with TRBD1 matching over 8 bases. The junction had 3 bases not matched to a gene; V was cut back by 4 bases and J by 3 bases. CDR3 length: 15 amino acids. Germline V lookup: CDR1 SGHDT, CDR2 YYEEEE. As DNA, the CDR3 is TGTGCCAGCAGCCCAGGGACAGGCTATAATTCACCCCTCCACTTT. This gives the protein CASSPGTGYNSPLHF.

This clone was observed a few times. DNA of the CDR3: TGTGCCAGCTCACCATCAGGGTTGAACACTGAAGCTTTCTTT. Its protein product is CASSPSGLNTEAFF. The chain recombines TRBV18 with TRBJ1-1; TRBD1 might be the D (5 bases). Germline-derived CDR1 and CDR2 are KGHSH and LQKENI. V lost 2 bases and J lost 0, with 7 bases in between. CDR3 length equals 14 residues.

This clone was picked up a small number of times. The chain employs TRBV5-6 and TRBJ1-1, with 10 positions matching TRBD1. J lost 4 bases, V lost 4 bases, and 10 bases had no gene match. The germline CDR1 and CDR2 sequences are SGHDT and YYEEEE. The CDR3 spans 16 residues. This CDR3 is CASSQFSRDRGTEAFF. CDR3 bases: TGTGCCAGCAGCCAATTTTCCCGGGACAGGGGCACTGAAGCTTTCTTT.

The CDR3 DNA reads as TGTGCCAGCACCAAATGGGGGGGCGGACGGGGCTACACCTTC. It specifies CASTKWGGGRGYTF. The chain links TRBV2 to TRBJ1-2; maybe TRBD1 (6 bases). The CDR3 extends over 14 amino acids. V was clipped by 7 bases and J by 8 bases, with 20 bases between them. CDR1 is SNHLY and CDR2 is FYNNEI in the germline V gene.

This clone occurred many times. The chain employs TRBV9 and TRBJ1-6; D is possibly TRBD1 (6 bases). The CDR3 has 13 amino acids. Trimming shortened V by 3 bases and J by 8 bases, and 9 bases separated the two germline ends. CDR1 and CDR2 from the germline V gene are SGDLS and YYNGEE. The CDR3 spells CASSADSHSPLHF. The CDR3 coding sequence is TGTGCCAGCAGCGCGGACAGCCATTCACCCCTCCACTTT.

The chain couples TRBV19 to TRBJ1-5, with 9 bases that match TRBD1. V dropped 5 bases and J dropped 1; count of bases not matched to a gene: 9. The CDR3 runs 17 residues. CDR1 and CDR2 from the germline V gene are LNHDA and SQIVND (reference sequence). The CDR3 region is CASSSRTGAASNQPQHF. DNA for the CDR3: TGTGCCAGTAGTTCCCGGACAGGGGCCGCCAGCAATCAGCCCCAGCATTTT.

This chain links TRBV5-6 with TRBJ2-3, with D possibly TRBD2 on 5 matching bases. Trimming cost V 5 bases and J 3 bases, with 19 bases left between them. Germline CDR1 is SGHDT and CDR2 is YYEEEE. This CDR3 has 16 residues. CDR3 region: CASSRWPGLGTDTQYF. The DNA for the CDR3 is TGTGCCAGCAGTCGTTGGCCGGGGTTAGGTACAGATACGCAGTATTTT.

The genes are TRBV25-1 and TRBJ1-6; a weak D match, TRBD1 (5 bases). The CDR3 is 14 amino acids. Germline CDR1 MGHDK, CDR2 SYGVNS. Trimming pared 4 bases from V and 9 bases from J, leaving 13 bases between. The CDR3, as DNA: TGTGCCAGCAGTGTGGCGGGGGGACGTTCACCCCTCCACTTT. This encodes CASSVAGGRSPLHF.

The J gene is TRBJ2-1, the V gene TRBV2; 8 positions match TRBD2. This CDR3 is 14 amino acids long. Germline lookup yields CDR1 SNHLY and CDR2 FYNNEI. J gave up 6 bases and V 4 bases, and 5 bases lay outside the gene matches. Here the CDR3 reads CASSVGRGGNEQFF. For the CDR3, the DNA is TGTGCCAGCAGTGTCGGTCGGGGGGGCAATGAGCAGTTCTTC.

The chain links TRBV5-4 to TRBJ1-2, with D possibly matching TRBD1 (5 bases). Trimming removed 2 bases from V and 6 bases from J, with 11 bases in between. Per the germline V gene, CDR1 is SGHNT and CDR2 is YYREEE (reference sequence). This CDR3 is built from 13 residues. CDR3 DNA sequence: TGTGCCAGCAGCTTCAGCCGGGGGGATGGCTACACCTTC. This gives the protein CASSFSRGDGYTF.

V gene TRBV5-1 combines with J gene TRBJ2-2; D unresolved. CDR1 SGHRS and CDR2 YFSETQ come from the germline V gene. V lost 5 bases to trimming and J lost 1 base, with 15 bases between them. This CDR3 is 16 amino acids long. CDR3 in amino acids: CASSPPLSQNTGELFF. CDR3 sequence (DNA): TGCGCCAGCAGTCCCCCACTAAGCCAGAACACCGGGGAGCTGTTTTTT.

The rearrangement uses TRBV19 and TRBJ1-1; unclear D gene. Germline CDR1 and CDR2: LNHDA and SQIVND (reference sequence). V was pared by 3 bases and J by 3 bases, with 8 bases between. The CDR3 runs to 13 residues. In nucleotides, the CDR3 is TGTGCCAGTAGTATGGGCCCGGACACTGAAGCTTTCTTT. It is translated as CASSMGPDTEAFF. The full variable domain, completed using reference TRBV19 and TRBJ1-1, is DGGITQSPKYLFRKEGQNVTLSCEQNLNHDAMYWYRQDPGQGLRLIYYSQIVNDFQKGDIAEGYSVSREKKESFPLTVTSAQKNPTAFYLCASSMGPDTEAFFGQGTRLTVV.

The genes are TRBV7-2 and TRBJ2-5; D might be TRBD1 (6 bases). The CDR3 runs 18 residues. Germline CDR1 SGHTA, CDR2 FQGNSA. Trimming took 1 base from V and 2 from J, leaving 20 bases between them. CDR3 in DNA: TGTGCCAGCAGCTTAGTAGCCAGGGGCCCTCTAAATCAAGAGACCCAGTACTTC. The encoded protein is CASSLVARGPLNQETQYF.